A selection of T cell receptor beta chains follows, all from one sample in a study of CD8 T cells in ankylosing spondylitis. Using its own MiXCR run on the 5' RACE reads, TCRdb lists one record per CDR3 protein. The sample lists 150,000 to 200,000 distinct CDR3 sequences, 30% to 35% occurring once. Sequencing was carried out using synovial fluid, either unsorted or a sorted T cell fraction (not recorded which). The receptor set was obtained from a male donor with ankylosing spondylitis. The CDR3 runs from the conserved cysteine through the conserved F or W. Each record gives: clone size, V gene, D gene, J gene, CDR3 DNA, CDR3 protein. A D gene is named only where the DNA matches it firmly. Size tells how often a clone was seen (once, few, many) or the class of an expanded clone, and some rows leave it out.

NA	TRBV5-6	NA	TRBJ1-6	TGTGCCAGCAGCTTGGGGTCCCGAAGGAGGGATTCACCCCTCCACTTT	CASSLGSRRRDSPLHF
NA	TRBV9	TRBD1	TRBJ2-7	TGTGCCAGCAGCGAGCGAGGACAGGGGGGGTTCTACGAGCAGTACTTC	CASSERGQGGFYEQYF
many	TRBV7-9	TRBD1	TRBJ1-2	TGTGCCAGCAGCTCGGCTGCGGGTACAGGGGGCACCTATGGCTACACCTTC	CASSSAAGTGGTYGYTF
few	TRBV11-2	NA	TRBJ2-5	TGTGCCACCGGACGGAACATCCAAGAGACCCAGTACTTC	CATGRNIQETQYF
few	TRBV5-1	TRBD1	TRBJ2-7	TGCGCCAGCAGCGTTGACGGACAGGGGCTTCCCTACGAGCAGTACTTC	CASSVDGQGLPYEQYF
NA	TRBV15	NA	TRBJ2-2	TGTGCCACCAGCAGAGTCATAAGCGCGAACACCGGGGAGCTGTTTTTT	CATSRVISANTGELFF
many	TRBV7-2	NA	TRBJ1-1	TGTGCCAGCAGCTTTTCGGCTGAAGCTTTCTTT	CASSFSAEAFF
few	TRBV9	NA	TRBJ1-2	TGTGCCAGCAGCGTAGATCAGCCCGGCTACACCTTC	CASSVDQPGYTF
NA	TRBV18	TRBD1	TRBJ1-2	TGTGCCAGCTCGACATCAGGGGGCGTGAGCTATGGCTACACCTTC	CASSTSGGVSYGYTF
NA	TRBV20-1	NA	TRBJ2-5	TGCAGTGCTTGGAATCGGGAGACCCAGTACTTC	CSAWNRETQYF
few	TRBV7-3	NA	TRBJ2-3	TGTGCCAGCAGCTTAATTGAGGGAGATACGCAGTATTTT	CASSLIEGDTQYF
few	TRBV9	NA	TRBJ2-2	TGTGCCAGCAGCCCAGCAGGGTCGAGGCGGGAGCTGTTTTTT	CASSPAGSRRELFF
many	TRBV12-3/TRBV12-4	NA	TRBJ1-5	TGTGCCAGCAGTTTATTCATTGGACAAAGCAATCAGCCCCAGCATTTT	CASSLFIGQSNQPQHF
few	TRBV7-9	TRBD1	TRBJ1-2	TGTGCCAGCAGCTTAGCAGCCGGGACAGGGGGTAACTATGGCTACACCTTC	CASSLAAGTGGNYGYTF
few	TRBV6-1	NA	TRBJ1-2	TGTGCCAGCAGCACCACAAACTATGGCTACACCTTC	CASSTTNYGYTF
many	TRBV4-1	TRBD1	TRBJ2-7	TGCGCCAGCAGCCAAAACACCGGGACAGGGGTGTCCGAGCAGTACTTC	CASSQNTGTGVSEQYF
many	TRBV20-1	NA	TRBJ2-7	TGCAGTGCTACGGGGCTCTGGGATCACGAGCAGTACTTC	CSATGLWDHEQYF
many	TRBV20-1	TRBD2	TRBJ2-1	TGCAGTGCTAGACATGCTAGCGGAGGATTAAATGAGCAGTTCTTC	CSARHASGGLNEQFF
few	TRBV7-8	NA	TRBJ1-4	TGTGCCAGCAGCTTCTCACGGAGTCAGGAAAAACTGTTTTTT	CASSFSRSQEKLFF
NA	TRBV9	TRBD2	TRBJ2-1	TGTGCCAGCAGCGTATACGGGGGGGGCCTCGATGAGCAGTTCTTC	CASSVYGGGLDEQFF
once	TRBV7-9	NA	TRBJ2-1	TGTGCCAGCAGCCAAGCCCCGGGGAATACGTACAATGAGCAGTTCTTC	CASSQAPGNTYNEQFF
many	TRBV6-1	NA	TRBJ2-2	TGTGCCAGCAGCCGTAAGATCCCCGGGGAGCTGTTTTTT	CASSRKIPGELFF
NA	TRBV30	NA	TRBJ2-7	TGTGCCTGGGATGCGCGGGGCTACGAGCAGTACTTC	CAWDARGYEQYF
NA	TRBV10-3	NA	TRBJ1-2	TGTGCCATCAGTGAGACAGGGTCTAACTATGGCTACACCTTC	CAISETGSNYGYTF
many	TRBV20-1	TRBD2	TRBJ2-3	TGCAGTGCTAGAGATCTTGGCGGGGGGGCCGCAGATACGCAGTATTTT	CSARDLGGGAADTQYF
few	TRBV5-6	NA	TRBJ2-6	TGTGCCAGCAGCTTGAGTCAAGCTGGGGCCAACGTCCTGACTTTC	CASSLSQAGANVLTF